One sample yielded the 15 T cell receptor beta chains listed below, sequenced in a study of OX40 agonist ivuxolimab in advanced cancers. Produced via immunoSEQ multiplex PCR; TCRdb's table is partial and in-frame only. The profile covers 70,000 to 95,000 clones, with 80% to 95% appearing a single time and 1% to 1.3% taken by the ten largest. Sequences were derived from CD4+ or CD8+ T cells sorted from blood, sampled in a trial of the OX40 agonist ivuxolimab. Receptor source: an adult with an advanced solid tumor such as melanoma, head and neck, liver or kidney cancer.

V is TRBV5-6 and J is TRBJ2-6; the match to TRBD1 covers 8 bases. Germline V gene lookup returns CDR1 SGHDT and CDR2 YYEEEE. The CDR3 length is 15 residues. Trimming cost V 4 bases and J 2 bases; bases outside gene matches: 2. The CDR3 loop is CASSLRGPGANVLTF. CDR3 DNA sequence: TGTGCCAGCAGCCTCAGGGGGCCTGGGGCCAACGTCCTGACTTTC. The full variable domain, rest sourced from reference TRBV5-6 and TRBJ2-6, is DAGVTQSPTHLIKTRGQQVTLRCSPKSGHDTVSWYQQALGQGPQFIFQYYEEEERQRGNFPDRFSGHQFPNYSSELNVNALLLGDSALYLCASSLRGPGANVLTFGAGSRLTVL.

This clone was seen only once. The chain links TRBV9 to TRBJ1-1, with 8 bases lining up with TRBD1. Looked up from germline, CDR1 is SGDLS and CDR2 is YYNGEE. The V segment lost 4 bases and the J segment 5 bases; nucleotides outside the gene matches: 10. This CDR3 has 15 residues. The CDR3 DNA follows: TGTGCCAGCAGCTCTCAGGGGGCCCCGGGAACTGAAGCTTTCTTT. Its translation is CASSSQGAPGTEAFF. The entire variable domain, with the rest obtained from reference TRBV9 and TRBJ1-1, is as follows: DSGVTQTPKHLITATGQRVTLRCSPRSGDLSVYWYQQSLDQGLQFLIQYYNGEERAKGNILERFSAQQFPDLHSELNLSSLELGDSALYFCASSSQGAPGTEAFFGQGTRLTVV.

In its sample, this clone was seen once. The chain links TRBV7-9 to TRBJ2-5; the D is unclear. The CDR3 is made up of 11 amino acids. Germline V CDR1 and CDR2: SEHNR, FQNEAQ (reference sequence). Trimming took off 5 bases at V and 0 bases at J, with 1 base between the two ends. The CDR3 loop is CASSNQETQYF. The CDR3, as DNA: TGTGCCAGCAGCAACCAAGAGACCCAGTACTTC.

This chain joins TRBV25-1 and TRBJ1-1; D remains ambiguous. The CDR3 is 11 amino acids. V lost 4 bases and J lost 3, with 3 bases in between. The germline gives CDR1 MGHDK, CDR2 SYGVNS. The CDR3 is CASSGYTEAFF. The CDR3 region has the DNA TGTGCCAGCAGTGGTTACACTGAAGCTTTCTTT. The entire variable domain, with the rest obtained from reference TRBV25-1 and TRBJ1-1, is as follows: EADIYQTPRYLVIGTGKKITLECSQTMGHDKMYWYQQDPGMELHLIHYSYGVNSTEKGDLSSESTVSRIRTEHFPLTLESARPSHTSQYLCASSGYTEAFFGQGTRLTVV.

This clone has just a few counts. J is TRBJ1-2 and V is TRBV5-1; weak D call: TRBD1 (6 bases). In germline, CDR1 is SGHRS, CDR2 YFSETQ. This CDR3 contains 13 residues. V lost 1 base and J 8 bases, leaving 12 bases between the germline ends. The CDR3 DNA reads as TGCGCCAGCAGCTTGAGGCAGGGGTACGGCTACACCTTC. Encoded protein: CASSLRQGYGYTF.

This chain links TRBV21-1 with TRBJ2-7; whether TRBD1, the table's D call, matches the DNA was not checked. TRBV21-1 is given as a pseudogene. The CDR3 is made up of 15 amino acids. CDR3 in amino acids: CASRFTGTRLYEQYF. Here the CDR3 DNA reads TGTGCCAGCCGCTTTACCGGGACACGGCTTTACGAGCAGTACTTC.

This rearrangement joins TRBV2 to TRBJ2-7; 7 positions match TRBD2. The CDR3 covers 15 residues. Unmatched junction bases numbered 8, after V lost 4 bases and J lost 2 bases. The germline CDR1 and CDR2 sequences are SNHLY and FYNNEI. CDR3 amino acids: CASSVMSGATYEQYF. The CDR3 nucleotides are TGTGCCAGCAGTGTAATGAGCGGGGCCACCTACGAGCAGTACTTC.

J is TRBJ2-7 and V is TRBV5-1; 7 bases line up with TRBD2. V shed 4 bases and J 2 bases; nucleotides not matched to a gene: 9. This CDR3 comprises 15 residues. From germline, CDR1 is SGHRS and CDR2 YFSETQ. The DNA of the CDR3 is TGCGCCAGCAGCGGGGGGGTAGGGTCCGCCTACGAGCAGTACTTC. This codes for CASSGGVGSAYEQYF. The full variable domain, its missing parts supplied by reference TRBV5-1 and TRBJ2-7, is KAGVTQTPRYLIKTRGQQVTLSCSPISGHRSVSWYQQTPGQGLQFLFEYFSETQRNKGNFPGRFSGRQFSNSRSEMNVSTLELGDSALYLCASSGGVGSAYEQYFGPGTRLTVT.

This clone showed up just once. The chain combines TRBV18 with TRBJ2-1; possible D gene TRBD1, 5 bases. CDR1 is KGHSH and CDR2 is LQKENI in the germline V gene. The CDR3 totals 15 residues. Trimming took off 0 bases at V and 12 bases at J, with 18 bases between the two ends. The CDR3 protein is CASSPPADNRWGQFF. The CDR3 DNA reads TGTGCCAGCTCACCACCGGCGGACAATCGATGGGGGCAGTTCTTC.

The chain joins TRBV7-2 to TRBJ2-7; D not resolved. Germline CDR1 SGHTA, CDR2 FQGNSA. With 3 bases removed from V and 6 bases from J, the gap between germline ends came to 12 bases. The CDR3 totals 13 residues. The CDR3 is CASSFSYSTEQYF. In DNA, the CDR3 is TGTGCCAGCAGCTTCTCGTATTCAACCGAGCAGTACTTC.

The rearrangement links TRBV9 to TRBJ2-7; D gene unclear. The germline V gene has CDR1 SGDLS and CDR2 YYNGEE. The CDR3 sequence is 11 residues long. The V gene lost 0 bases and the J gene lost 12 bases, with 10 bases spanning the gap. CDR3 residues: CASSVEQFLYF. CDR3 bases: TGTGCCAGCAGCGTAGAGCAGTTCCTGTACTTC.

The chain couples TRBV18 to TRBJ2-3; a weak D match, TRBD2 (7 bases). Germline loops: CDR1 KGHSH, CDR2 LQKENI. V was shortened by 6 bases and J by 2 bases, with 30 bases between the two germline ends. CDR3 length: 20 residues. The CDR3 loop is CASSRRAGARPAELTDTQYF. DNA of the CDR3: TGTGCCAGCTCCCGCCGTGCGGGGGCGCGGCCAGCCGAGCTCACAGATACGCAGTATTTT.

CDR3 sequence (DNA): TGTGCCTGGACAGCCCTCAGCGGAAACACCATATATTTT. It is translated as CAWTALSGNTIYF. The chain couples TRBV30 to TRBJ1-3, with D hard to call. The CDR3 covers 13 residues. V was cut by 4 bases and J by 4 bases, with 11 bases left in between. From germline, CDR1 is GTSNPN and CDR2 SVGIG (reference sequence).

This rearrangement joins TRBV5-1 to TRBJ2-1, with a tentative D call TRBD2 (6 bases). Trimming removed 0 bases from V and 10 bases from J, with 20 bases in between. The CDR3 contains 16 residues. CDR1 SGHRS and CDR2 YFSETQ come from the germline V gene. The CDR3 nucleotides are TGCGCCAGCAGCTTGGCGACAAGCTGGGGGGATTCGGAGCAGTTCTTC. This sequence encodes CASSLATSWGDSEQFF.

V gene TRBV11-3 combines with J gene TRBJ1-2; D not resolved. Trimming cost V 2 bases and J 7 bases, with 8 bases left between them. The CDR3 consists of 12 residues. The germline CDR1 and CDR2 sequences are SGHNT and YENEEA. The CDR3 spells CASSLSGSGYTF. DNA for the CDR3: TGTGCCAGCAGCTTATCAGGAAGTGGCTACACCTTC.